The 28 T cell receptor beta chains reported below all come from one sample, sequenced in a study of T cell responses to AZD1222 COVID-19 vaccine. Profiled with immunoSEQ multiplex PCR; TCRdb holds only in-frame clones, not every one. The repertoire holds around 110,000 clones, 87% seen once, with approximately 4.3% in the top ten. The input for sequencing was peripheral blood, taken on day 0 of AZD1222 vaccination. These receptors were taken from an adult in good health.

The chain couples TRBV5-4 to TRBJ2-7, with unresolved D. The ends were cut back, 1 base at V and 2 bases at J, with 7 bases in the middle. This CDR3 region has 13 residues. Germline values: CDR1 SGHNT, CDR2 YYREEE (reference sequence). DNA of the CDR3: TGTGCCAGCAGCTTGAGCCAGGCCTACGAGCAGTACTTC. Its protein is CASSLSQAYEQYF.

The chain recombines TRBV5-1 with TRBJ1-1; TRBD1 might be the D (5 bases). This CDR3 is 12 amino acids long. Germline values: CDR1 SGHRS, CDR2 YFSETQ. V was cut by 2 bases and J by 7 bases, with 9 bases left in between. The CDR3 reads CASSFGGVEAFF. CDR3 in DNA: TGCGCCAGCAGCTTTGGGGGGGTTGAAGCTTTCTTT.

The chain employs TRBV19 and TRBJ1-2; D is perhaps TRBD1 (6 bases). V was shortened by 7 bases and J by 6 bases, with 9 bases between the two germline ends. CDR1 and CDR2 (germline): LNHDA, SQIVND (reference sequence). The CDR3 runs 11 residues. The CDR3, as DNA: TGTGCCAGTATCCAGGGGAATGGCTACACCTTC. This encodes CASIQGNGYTF.

DNA of the CDR3: TGTGCCAGCAGCTTGGCCGCTACTATAAAGGGAAAACTGTTTTTT. It encodes CASSLAATIKGKLFF. The gene calls are TRBV5-6 and TRBJ1-4; D is uncertain. V shed 0 bases and J shed 10 bases, with 16 bases lying between them. The CDR3 is 15 residues long. Germline-derived CDR1 and CDR2 are SGHDT and YYEEEE. The variable domain in full, completed from reference TRBV5-6 and TRBJ1-4, reads DAGVTQSPTHLIKTRGQQVTLRCSPKSGHDTVSWYQQALGQGPQFIFQYYEEEERQRGNFPDRFSGHQFPNYSSELNVNALLLGDSALYLCASSLAATIKGKLFFGSGTQLSVL.

This clone was found once. The chain uses TRBV10-3 and TRBJ1-1; tentative D call: TRBD1 (5 bases). Germline CDR1 reads ENHRY; CDR2 reads SYGVKD. V was cut by 1 base and J by 5 bases, with 11 bases left in between. This CDR3 contains 14 residues. As DNA, the CDR3 is TGTGCCATCAGTGAGTGGGGCCCGGGGACTGAAGCTTTCTTT. It translates to CAISEWGPGTEAFF.

The chain couples TRBV6-5 to TRBJ1-2, with D perhaps matching TRBD1 (6 bases). Trimming removed 6 bases at V and 0 bases at J, with 14 bases between. Germline CDR1 is MNHEY and CDR2 is SVGAGI. The CDR3 consists of 15 residues. In nucleotides, the CDR3 is TGTGCCAGCAGCCCAACAGGGAGGGCTAACTATGGCTACACCTTC. It yields the protein CASSPTGRANYGYTF.

The rearrangement uses TRBV15 and TRBJ1-2, with D possibly matching TRBD1 (6 bases). Germline CDR1 reads LNHNV; CDR2 reads YYDKDF (reference sequence). The V gene lost 3 bases and the J gene lost 8 bases, with 22 bases spanning the gap. There are 16 residues in the CDR3. The chain's CDR3 is CATSRQIDTRGEGYTF. CDR3 nucleotide sequence: TGTGCCACCAGCAGGCAAATCGATACCAGGGGCGAAGGCTACACCTTC.

The chain couples TRBV6-5 to TRBJ1-2; unclear D gene. From germline, CDR1 is MNHEY and CDR2 SVGAGI. The CDR3 length is 14 residues. Trimming stripped 4 bases from V and 5 bases from J, with 14 bases between. The DNA of the CDR3 is TGTGCCAGCAGTTCCCGGACGGCACCTTATGGCTACACCTTC. Amino acid sequence: CASSSRTAPYGYTF.

A few counts support this clone. The chain joins TRBV19 to TRBJ1-5, with 10 bases identical to TRBD1. Germline V gene sequence: CDR1 LNHDA, CDR2 SQIVND (reference sequence). V trimming: 6 bases; J trimming: 8 bases; junction bases outside the gene matches: 13. This CDR3 comprises 16 residues. CDR3 loop: CASSVDRGPDNKPQHF. CDR3 bases: TGTGCCAGTAGCGTTGACAGGGGGCCCGATAACAAGCCCCAGCATTTT.

The gene calls are TRBV19 and TRBJ2-7, with 8 bases lining up with TRBD1. The CDR3 totals 12 residues. The junction had 3 bases not matched to a gene; V was cut back by 5 bases and J by 6 bases. Germline loops: CDR1 LNHDA, CDR2 SQIVND (reference sequence). CDR3 loop: CASSRTGTEQYF. Written as DNA, the CDR3 is TGTGCCAGTAGTCGGACAGGGACCGAGCAGTACTTC.

The chain recombines TRBV10-1 with TRBJ1-2; D not resolved. The V gene's germline CDR1 is WNHNN and CDR2 SYGVQD (reference sequence). With 9 bases removed from V and 3 bases from J, the gap between germline ends came to 14 bases. The CDR3 covers 13 residues. CDR3 protein: CARSVRNHYGYTF. Here the CDR3 DNA reads TGCGCCAGATCTGTTCGGAATCACTATGGCTACACCTTC.

CDR3: CAIGTASSPQHF. DNA of the CDR3: TGTGCCATCGGGACAGCTTCCTCCCCCCAGCATTTT. The chain uses TRBV19 and TRBJ1-5; TRBD1 matches 7 bases. The CDR3 runs 12 residues. Germline trimming cut 10 bases from V and 10 bases from J; bases unmatched to any gene: 10. CDR1 and CDR2 from the germline V gene are LNHDA and SQIVND (reference sequence).

This chain connects TRBV10-3 to TRBJ2-2; TRBD2 might be the D (5 bases). This CDR3 is 17 amino acids long. Germline V CDR1 and CDR2: ENHRY, SYGVKD. V was pared by 4 bases and J by 1 base, with 16 bases between. The CDR3 spells CAISVGRLAGNTGELFF. CDR3 sequence (DNA): TGTGCCATCAGTGTGGGTAGGCTAGCAGGGAACACCGGGGAGCTGTTTTTT.

The J gene is TRBJ1-1, the V gene TRBV7-6; the D is unclear. The CDR3 runs to 12 residues. V was cut by 5 bases and J by 2 bases, with 6 bases left in between. The germline gives CDR1 SGHVS, CDR2 FNYEAQ. The CDR3 bases are TGTGCCAGCAGCAATGGAAACACTGAAGCTTTCTTT. Encoded protein: CASSNGNTEAFF.

The chain carries TRBV7-3 and TRBJ2-3; perhaps TRBD1 as D (5 bases). Germline V gene sequence: CDR1 SGHTA, CDR2 FQGTGA. This CDR3 spans 12 amino acids. Trimming took 8 bases from V and 4 from J, leaving 10 bases between them. The CDR3 sequence is CASGQGSDTQYF. DNA of the CDR3: TGTGCCAGCGGGCAGGGATCAGATACGCAGTATTTT. The full variable domain, in which reference TRBV7-3 and TRBJ2-3 provide the parts outside the CDR3, is GAGVSQTPSNKVTEKGKYVELRCDPISGHTALYWYRQSLGQGPEFLIYFQGTGAADDSGLPNDRFFAVRPEGSVSTLKIQRTERGDSAVYLCASGQGSDTQYFGPGTRLTVL.

The chain uses TRBV6-4 and TRBJ2-3, with 13 nucleotides matching TRBD2. CDR1 and CDR2 (germline): MRHNA, SNTAGT. J gave up 1 base and V 7 bases, and 14 bases lay outside the gene matches. There are 19 residues in the CDR3. Here the CDR3 reads CASTGTSGKLEVGTDTQYF. CDR3 bases: TGTGCCAGCACTGGGACTAGCGGGAAGTTAGAGGTTGGCACAGATACGCAGTATTTT.

The rearrangement joins TRBV28 to TRBJ2-7; D is possibly TRBD2 (6 bases). Deletions cut 5 bases from V and 4 bases from J, with 15 bases between. Germline V gene lookup returns CDR1 MDHEN and CDR2 SYDVKM. The CDR3 has 14 amino acids. CDR3 bases: TGTGCCAGCAGTCAATCGGGGGAGGTATACGAGCAGTACTTC. This sequence encodes CASSQSGEVYEQYF.

The table lists this clone with a count of one. The rearrangement links TRBV19 to TRBJ1-2; 10 nucleotides line up with TRBD1. This CDR3 spans 14 amino acids. Germline CDR1 and CDR2: LNHDA and SQIVND (reference sequence). V trimming: 3 bases; J trimming: 7 bases; junction bases outside the gene matches: 5. CDR3 coding DNA: TGTGCCAGTAGTATCGTAGGGACAGGGGTTGGCTACACCTTC. Residues: CASSIVGTGVGYTF.

The genes are TRBV4-1 and TRBJ1-2, with D possibly TRBD1 on 6 matching bases. The CDR3 runs to 15 residues. Trimming pared 3 bases from V and 6 bases from J, leaving 17 bases between. CDR1 is MGHRA, CDR2 YSYEKL, per germline. CDR3 sequence (DNA): TGCGCCAGCAGCCATCCCCGATTAGGGGGTGATGGCTACACCTTC. Amino acids: CASSHPRLGGDGYTF.

This chain joins TRBV2 and TRBJ1-5; 8 nucleotides align to TRBD1. Germline lookup yields CDR1 SNHLY and CDR2 FYNNEI. CDR3 length: 14 amino acids. V trimming: 5 bases; J trimming: 1 base; junction bases outside the gene matches: 1. CDR3 coding DNA: TGTGCCAGCAGTCGACAGGGGAGCAATCAGCCCCAGCATTTT. This encodes CASSRQGSNQPQHF.

The CDR3 loop reads CASSRRDRGDTQYF. The CDR3 DNA reads as TGTGCCAGCAGCCGGCGGGACAGGGGAGATACGCAGTATTTT. The J gene is TRBJ2-3, the V gene TRBV7-8, with 10 positions matching TRBD1. V dropped 5 bases and J dropped 5; count of bases not matched to a gene: 4. The CDR3 loop spans 14 amino acids. Germline loops: CDR1 SGHVS, CDR2 FQNEAQ.

The gene calls are TRBV12-3 or TRBV12-4 and TRBJ2-1; D is uncertain. Trimming stripped 6 bases from V and 10 bases from J, with 10 bases between. CDR3 size: 11 residues. The CDR3 loop reads CASSSEWEQFF. The CDR3 coding sequence is TGTGCCAGCAGCTCAGAGTGGGAGCAGTTCTTC.

The chain links TRBV6-1 to TRBJ1-2, with D hard to call. Trimming removed 2 bases at V and 4 bases at J, with 8 bases between. The V gene's germline CDR1 is MNHNS and CDR2 SASEGT. This CDR3 is 13 amino acids long. The CDR3 nucleotides read TGTGCCAGCAGTGAACAAGTGAGCTATGGCTACACCTTC. As protein: CASSEQVSYGYTF.

The chain links TRBV4-3 to TRBJ2-1; the D is unclear. Germline loops: CDR1 LGHNA, CDR2 YSLEER. V was shortened by 3 bases and J by 6 bases, with 6 bases between the two germline ends. The CDR3 covers 12 residues. CDR3 region: CASSHSRNEQFF. The CDR3 DNA sequence: TGCGCCAGCAGCCATAGTCGCAATGAGCAGTTCTTC.

The V call is TRBV5-1, the J call TRBJ1-1; D gene unclear. CDR1 and CDR2 from the germline V gene are SGHRS and YFSETQ. Trimming pared 4 bases from V and 4 bases from J, leaving 17 bases between. This CDR3 is built from 15 residues. This CDR3 is CASSGGISAGTEAFF. Written as DNA, the CDR3 is TGCGCCAGCAGCGGTGGGATTTCCGCGGGCACTGAAGCTTTCTTT.

This chain links TRBV6-2 or TRBV6-3 with TRBJ2-1; TRBD1 or TRBD2 may be the D gene (5 bases each). V was cut by 2 bases and J by 7 bases, with 12 bases left in between. Germline V gene sequence: CDR1 MNHEY, CDR2 SVGEGT. The CDR3 consists of 14 residues. Here the CDR3 reads CASSYARDVNEQFF. The CDR3 DNA reads TGTGCCAGCAGTTACGCCAGGGACGTGAATGAGCAGTTCTTC.

This clone has only one observation. The chain joins TRBV15 to TRBJ1-5; no firm D call. The V gene's germline CDR1 is LNHNV and CDR2 YYDKDF (reference sequence). Trimming removed 0 bases at V and 6 bases at J, with 6 bases between. This CDR3 has 13 residues. In DNA, the CDR3 is TGTGCCACCAGCAGAGATAAGAGTCAGCCCCAGCATTTT. As protein: CATSRDKSQPQHF.

This clone showed up just once. The chain combines TRBV2 with TRBJ1-1; tentative D call: TRBD1 (6 bases). V was cut by 6 bases and J by 3 bases, with 17 bases left in between. Germline CDR1 and CDR2: SNHLY and FYNNEI. CDR3 length: 15 amino acids. CDR3 DNA: TGTGCCAGCAGGGGGTGGGCAGGGGATGACACTGAAGCTTTCTTT. It specifies CASRGWAGDDTEAFF.